One and the same sample provided the 3 T cell receptor beta chains below, sequenced in a study of CD8 T cells in ankylosing spondylitis. TCRdb reprocessed the 5' RACE reads via MiXCR and lists one record per CDR3 protein. The table records about 130,000 distinct CDR3 sequences, 5.5% to 7.5% of them present only once. Sequencing input: blood, either unsorted or a sorted T cell fraction (not recorded which). Receptors originate from a female donor with ankylosing spondylitis or in good health (not recorded which).

This clonotype was counted ten times or more. The genes are TRBV20-1 and TRBJ2-3; TRBD2 agrees at 8 bases. This CDR3 has 15 amino acids. V was pared by 5 bases and J by 3 bases, with 10 bases of the junction left unmatched. Germline V lookup: CDR1 DFQATT, CDR2 SNEGSKA (reference sequence). Here the CDR3 DNA reads TGCAGTGCTGCTTCGGCGCGGGGGGCAACAGATACGCAGTATTTT. It codes for CSAASARGATDTQYF.

This clonotype was counted at least ten times. The rearrangement links TRBV9 to TRBJ1-2; a weak D match, TRBD1 (6 bases). CDR1 is SGDLS, CDR2 YYNGEE, per germline. V was cut by 5 bases and J by 6 bases, with 17 bases left in between. The CDR3 loop spans 14 amino acids. The CDR3 DNA follows: TGTGCCAGCAGTCCTAGCGGGGGCCGTGATGGCTACACCTTC. It codes for CASSPSGGRDGYTF.

This clonotype has ten or more counts. In nucleotides, the CDR3 is TGTGCCAGCAGCTTAGATAGCGGTGGGGGAGAGACCCAGTACTTC. Translated: CASSLDSGGGETQYF. The J gene is TRBJ2-5, the V gene TRBV11-2; a possible D gene is TRBD2 (6 bases). The CDR3 length is 15 residues. Per the germline V gene, CDR1 is SGHAT and CDR2 is FQNNGV. V lost 0 bases, J lost 4 bases, and 12 bases lay in between.